These 12 T cell receptor beta chains originate from one sample sequenced in a study of shared clonotypes between healthy human individuals. Sequencing was performed with immunoSEQ multiplex PCR; in TCRdb, only in-frame clones are kept and a portion is missing. Among fewer than 650,000 clones listed, approximately 80% were seen once. The specimen was PBMCs. The receptors derive from a woman between 35 and 50 years old in good health. Some clones in this sample may be carry-over from other donors' samples.

This clone was detected only a few times. This chain uses TRBV27 with TRBJ1-2, with a tentative D call TRBD1 (5 bases). The V gene lost 8 bases and the J gene lost 8 bases, with 15 bases spanning the gap. Looked up from germline, CDR1 is MNHEY and CDR2 is SMNVEV (reference sequence). The CDR3 has 12 amino acids. CDR3 loop: CASGRERWGYTF. DNA for the CDR3: TGTGCCAGCGGCAGGGAGAGGTGGGGCTACACCTTC.

The CDR3 region has the DNA TGTGCCAGCAGTTTGGGTCCGGGCAATCAGCCCCAGCATTTT. Protein sequence: CASSLGPGNQPQHF. V and J are TRBV28 and TRBJ1-5; D is undetermined. V was shortened by 3 bases and J by 2 bases, with 8 bases between the two germline ends. Germline loops: CDR1 MDHEN, CDR2 SYDVKM. The CDR3 is 14 residues long. The whole variable domain, filled in from reference TRBV28 and TRBJ1-5, reads DVKVTQSSRYLVKRTGEKVFLECVQDMDHENMFWYRQDPGLGLRLIYFSYDVKMKEKGDIPEGYSVSREKKERFSLILESASTNQTSMYLCASSLGPGNQPQHFGDGTRLSIL.

V is TRBV5-1 and J is TRBJ2-1; 11 bases agree with TRBD2. From germline, CDR1 is SGHRS and CDR2 YFSETQ. Trimming cost V 0 bases and J 7 bases; bases outside gene matches: 3. The CDR3 covers 15 residues. CDR3 amino acids: CASSLATSGKNEQFF. The CDR3 DNA reads TGCGCCAGCAGCTTGGCGACTAGCGGGAAGAATGAGCAGTTCTTC.

The chain is built from TRBV4-1 and TRBJ2-1; D is unclear. The V end lost 4 bases, the J end lost 7 bases, and 14 bases lay between the germline ends. The germline V gene encodes CDR1 MGHRA and CDR2 YSYEKL. The CDR3 totals 14 residues. The DNA for the CDR3 is TGCGCCAGCAGCCCTTTATCTCGCCCTAATGAGCAGTTCTTC. This encodes CASSPLSRPNEQFF.

The chain employs TRBV27 and TRBJ2-5, with 8 bases lining up with TRBD1. The trim removed 2 bases at V and 9 bases at J, leaving 8 bases unmatched. CDR1 is MNHEY and CDR2 is SMNVEV in the germline V gene (reference sequence). The CDR3 has 14 amino acids. For the CDR3, the DNA is TGTGCCAGCAGTTTAACAGGACAGGGCAGTCCCCAGTACTTC. It yields the protein CASSLTGQGSPQYF.

As concerns this clone: With a far larger clone one base away, a read error is the likely cause. The genes are TRBV4-2 and TRBJ2-2; tentative D call: TRBD1 (5 bases). Germline-derived CDR1 and CDR2 are LGHNA and YNFKEQ. The CDR3 is 15 residues long. The CDR3 bases are TGTGCCGGCAGCGCATCAGGACAGAACACCGGGGAGCTGTTTTTT. This gives the protein CAGSASGQNTGELFF.

The chain links TRBV4-3 to TRBJ2-4; D not certain. The CDR3 consists of 14 residues. Germline values: CDR1 LGHNA, CDR2 YSLEER. Trimming shortened V by 0 bases and J by 1 base, and 4 bases separated the two germline ends. CDR3 in amino acids: CASSQERAKNIQYF. The CDR3, as DNA: TGCGCCAGCAGCCAAGAGCGGGCCAAAAACATTCAGTACTTC.

This clone was detected a few times. The V and J genes are TRBV9 and TRBJ1-4; no clear D gene. Germline-derived CDR1 and CDR2 are SGDLS and YYNGEE. The germline V and J ends were trimmed by 0 bases and 7 bases, with 7 bases remaining between them. This CDR3 region has 13 residues. The CDR3 coding sequence is TGTGCCAGCAGCGTAGGGCAGCGTGAAAAACTGTTTTTT. Residues: CASSVGQREKLFF.

This clone was recorded at least ten times. Other DNA sequences in the sample encode the same CDR3. The chain joins TRBV5-1 to TRBJ1-1; D is unclear. Germline V gives CDR1 SGHRS, CDR2 YFSETQ. The CDR3 is 13 residues long. With 2 bases removed from V and 0 bases from J, the gap between germline ends came to 5 bases. CDR3: CASSLELNTEAFF. CDR3 sequence (DNA): TGCGCCAGCAGCTTAGAGTTGAACACTGAAGCTTTCTTT.

This clone was seen a few times. This chain connects TRBV7-3 to TRBJ2-1; TRBD2 aligns across 12 bases. The germline V gene encodes CDR1 SGHTA and CDR2 FQGTGA. The junction had 3 bases not matched to a gene; V was cut back by 6 bases and J by 6 bases. The length of the CDR3 is 14 residues. The CDR3 protein is CASSPSGRGNEQFF. As DNA, the CDR3 is TGTGCCAGCAGTCCTAGCGGGAGGGGCAATGAGCAGTTCTTC.

V is TRBV15 and J is TRBJ2-7, with 9 nucleotides matching TRBD2. Per germline, CDR1 LNHNV and CDR2 YYDKDF (reference sequence). J lost 1 base, V lost 0 bases, and 4 bases had no gene match. This CDR3 comprises 16 residues. CDR3: CATSRDSGRVSYEQYF. The DNA of the CDR3 is TGTGCCACCAGCAGAGATAGCGGGAGAGTGTCCTACGAGCAGTACTTC. The complete variable domain, with remaining parts taken from reference TRBV15 and TRBJ2-7, reads DAMVIQNPRYQVTQFGKPVTLSCSQTLNHNVMYWYQQKSSQAPKLLFHYYDKDFNNEADTPDNFQSRRPNTSFCFLDIRSPGLGDTAMYLCATSRDSGRVSYEQYFGPGTRLTVT.

The chain employs TRBV9 and TRBJ2-7; TRBD2 matches 15 bases. The ends lost 4 bases at V and 3 bases at J; junction bases unmatched: 5. This CDR3 has 16 amino acids. CDR1 SGDLS and CDR2 YYNGEE come from the germline V gene. This CDR3 is CASSLGTSGRIYEQYF. The CDR3 region has the DNA TGTGCCAGCAGCTTGGGGACTAGCGGGAGGATCTACGAGCAGTACTTC.